This T cell receptor beta chain was recorded in a study of cytomegalovirus exposure and HLA in healthy donors. Primers for the PCR totalled 60 Vbeta and 13 Jbeta. Repertoires were generated with immunoSEQ multiplex PCR, while TCRdb's copy carries only in-frame clones and drops some. The sample holds 100,000 to 150,000 clones; approximately 84% are singletons and the top ten take under 5%. The CDR3 extends over 12 amino acids. Germline assignment: CDR1 SEHNR and CDR2 FQNEAQ (reference sequence). Trimming removed 3 bases at V and 3 bases at J, with 5 bases between. This clone came up once. Its matching antigen is unknown. The study, taken as a whole, reports: Researchers catalogued approximately 160 TCR beta chains as cytomegalovirus-associated. V- and J-gene trimming in TCR beta was tied to a missense DCLRE1C variant by an analysis performed later. One later analysis reportedly identified an Asian-associated ancestry cluster that showed fewer N-insertions than the approximately 600-donor mean.

What was sequenced was PBMCs. This receptor was taken from a young man in good health and CMV-seropositive. The chain uses TRBV7-9 and TRBJ1-1; no firm D call. CDR3 loop: CASSLEDTEAFF. CDR3 sequence (DNA): TGTGCCAGCAGCTTGGAGGACACTGAAGCTTTCTTT.